The sequence of this TCR beta chain was determined in a study of shared clonotypes between healthy human individuals. Overall study findings and caveats: Unshared clonotypes carried lower generation probabilities than those common to all four donors.

Positive CCR7 selection of CD45RO-negative cells yielded the naive CD8 cells, and terminally differentiated effector memory CD45RA+ cells were excluded. As to this clone: Its antigen is not known.

The CDR3 extends over 15 amino acids. Trimming cost V 0 bases and J 2 bases, with 11 bases left between them. CDR1 MGHRA and CDR2 YSYEKL come from the germline V gene. Original handling: Quality scores were absent from the junction-only immunoSEQ sequences, so filtering differed. TCRdb's copy holds only in-frame clones and misses some; the assay was immunoSEQ multiplex PCR. The V and J calls and clone size come from that table; D and trimming were worked out from the DNA. The table has roughly 2,000,000 clones, approximately 92% seen once; the top ten hold around 1.7%. Material for sequencing was naive CD8+ T cells from PBMCs. This chain connects TRBV4-1 to TRBJ2-7; no definite D call. The receptor's source is a young man in good health. Some clones in this sample may be carry-over from other donors' samples. CDR3 nucleotide sequence: TGCGCCAGCAGCCAAGAAACGGCAGGAGCCTACGAGCAGTACTTC. It translates to CASSQETAGAYEQYF.